This T cell receptor (beta chain) was retrieved from a study of blood T cell repertoires in COVID-19. For the study at large: Collection of acute and convalescent COVID-19 samples took place in the United States, Italy and Spain.

The CDR3 spans 14 residues. Unmatched junction bases numbered 7, after V lost 6 bases and J lost 3 bases. Germline V gene lookup returns CDR1 WSHSY and CDR2 SAAADI. Sequencing used immunoSEQ multiplex PCR; TCRdb keeps in-frame clones, though not all of them. The sample carries 200,000 to 300,000 clones, more than 70% recorded once. This clone has just one count. The chain recombines TRBV10-2 with TRBJ1-2, with 7 bases aligning to TRBD1. The sample consisted of PBMCs or T cells enriched from blood (not recorded which). The origin of this receptor is a woman aged 45-60 years who had recovered from COVID-19. The CDR3 loop reads CASRQQGEDYGYTF. DNA of the CDR3: TGCGCCAGCAGGCAGCAGGGGGAAGACTATGGCTACACCTTC.